This paragraph covers one T cell receptor (beta chain) sequence. Its antigen is unknown. The sample belongs to a study of a mutant IDH1 vaccine in newly diagnosed glioma. Background on the study: The treated population exhibited a male proportion of around 62%, a female proportion of roughly 40%, and a mean age of roughly 41 years. V12 fell at week 35 and V13, the study end, at week 47.

Profiled with immunoSEQ multiplex PCR; TCRdb holds only in-frame clones, not every one. The sample records tens of thousands of clones, roughly 82% being singletons. As for time point: week 47, end of study. It was 300 ug of mutant IDH1 20-mer peptide that made up each vaccine dose, given with topical imiquimod. The CDR3 contains 13 residues. The germline V gene has CDR1 SQVTM and CDR2 ANQGSEA. V shed 0 bases and J 6 bases; nucleotides not matched to a gene: 4. V is TRBV29-1 and J is TRBJ2-7; TRBD2 aligns across 8 bases. Here the sequenced sample was PBMCs, taken from a glioma patient whose treatment included an IDH1 peptide vaccine. The sequence derives from a man aged 18 to 29 with glioma. Some clones in this sample may be carry-over from other donors' samples. CDR3 sequence (DNA): TGCAGCGTTGAAGAGGTGCTAGCGGGCGAGCAGTACTTC. It translates to CSVEEVLAGEQYF.